This T cell receptor beta chain was captured in a study of identical twins. In TCRdb, the 5' RACE reads were re-called with MiXCR into one record per CDR3 protein. The table has more than 600,000 distinct CDR3 sequences, 18% seen once; the top ten hold about 12%. Donors were all healthy Caucasians. CDR1 MDHEN and CDR2 SYDVKM come from the germline V gene. V dropped 3 bases and J dropped 1 base, with 13 bases sitting between them. This CDR3 is built from 15 residues. These data are also associated with another study on T cells expressing NK-cell markers. That investigation notes: Repertoires of TCR beta were obtained from T cells sorted as CD3+CD56+NKG2C+, CD3+CD56+NKG2C- and CD3+CD56-NKG2C+. Seven sequenced donors out of eight were HCMV-seropositive, one seronegative. These clonotypes also led the CD3+CD56-NKG2C+ fraction in a handful of donors.

Sequenced sample: PBMCs. This chain connects TRBV28 to TRBJ2-7; a weak D match, TRBD1 (5 bases). The receptor comes from a woman between 18 and 30 years old in good health. CDR3 residues: CASSLDIRGSYEQYF. In DNA form, the CDR3 reads TGTGCCAGCAGTTTGGACATTCGAGGATCCTACGAGCAGTACTTC.